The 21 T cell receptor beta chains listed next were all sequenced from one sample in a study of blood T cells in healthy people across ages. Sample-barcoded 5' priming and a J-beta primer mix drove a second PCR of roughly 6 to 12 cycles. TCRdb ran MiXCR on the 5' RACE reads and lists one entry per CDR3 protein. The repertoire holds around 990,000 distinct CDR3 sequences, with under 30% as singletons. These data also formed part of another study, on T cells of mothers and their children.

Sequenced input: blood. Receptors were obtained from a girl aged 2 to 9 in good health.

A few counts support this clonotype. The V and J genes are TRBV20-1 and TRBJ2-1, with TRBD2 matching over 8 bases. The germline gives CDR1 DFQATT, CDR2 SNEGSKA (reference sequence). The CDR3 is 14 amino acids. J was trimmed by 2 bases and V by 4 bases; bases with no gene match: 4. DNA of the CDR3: TGCAGTGCTAACGCGGGGGGCACCTACAATGAGCAGTTCTTC. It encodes CSANAGGTYNEQFF.

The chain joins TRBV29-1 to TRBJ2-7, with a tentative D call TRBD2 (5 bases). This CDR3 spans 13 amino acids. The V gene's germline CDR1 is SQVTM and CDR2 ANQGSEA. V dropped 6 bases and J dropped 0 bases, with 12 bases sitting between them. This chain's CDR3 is CSVEADYSYEQYF. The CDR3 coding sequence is TGCAGCGTGGAGGCAGATTACTCCTACGAGCAGTACTTC.

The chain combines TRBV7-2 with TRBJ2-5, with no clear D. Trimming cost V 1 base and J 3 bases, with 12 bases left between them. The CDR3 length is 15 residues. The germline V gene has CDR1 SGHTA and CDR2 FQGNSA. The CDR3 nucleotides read TGTGCCAGCAGCTTAGAGGTGGGCCGTAAAGAGACCCAGTACTTC. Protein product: CASSLEVGRKETQYF.

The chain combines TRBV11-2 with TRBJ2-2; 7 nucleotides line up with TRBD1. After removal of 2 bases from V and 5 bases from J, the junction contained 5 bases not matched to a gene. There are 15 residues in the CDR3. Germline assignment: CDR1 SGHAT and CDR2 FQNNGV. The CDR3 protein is CASSLHGTETGELFF. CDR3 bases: TGTGCCAGCAGCTTACATGGGACAGAGACCGGGGAGCTGTTTTTT.

The CDR3, as DNA: TGTGCCAGCAGTTATGGGACTAGCGGGGGGGGTGAGCAGTTCTTC. Translating it yields CASSYGTSGGGEQFF. The V gene is TRBV6-5, the J gene TRBJ2-1; 16 bases are shared with TRBD2. Trimming removed 3 bases from V and 9 bases from J; junction bases left unmatched: 2. The CDR3 spans 15 residues. Germline V gives CDR1 MNHEY, CDR2 SVGAGI.

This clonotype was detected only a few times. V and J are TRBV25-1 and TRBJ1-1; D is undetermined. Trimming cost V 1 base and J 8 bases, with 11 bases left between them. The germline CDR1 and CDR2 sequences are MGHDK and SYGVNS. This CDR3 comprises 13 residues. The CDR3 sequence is CASSESARAEAFF. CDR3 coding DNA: TGTGCCAGCAGTGAATCCGCCCGCGCGGAAGCTTTCTTT.

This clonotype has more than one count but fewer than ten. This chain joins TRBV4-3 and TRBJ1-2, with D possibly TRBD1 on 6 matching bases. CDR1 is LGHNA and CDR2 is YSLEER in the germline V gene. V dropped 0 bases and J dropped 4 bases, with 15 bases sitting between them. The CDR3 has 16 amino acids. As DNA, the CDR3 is TGCGCCAGCAGCCAAGACCCTGGGGGCGCTTCCTATGGCTACACCTTC. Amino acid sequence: CASSQDPGGASYGYTF.

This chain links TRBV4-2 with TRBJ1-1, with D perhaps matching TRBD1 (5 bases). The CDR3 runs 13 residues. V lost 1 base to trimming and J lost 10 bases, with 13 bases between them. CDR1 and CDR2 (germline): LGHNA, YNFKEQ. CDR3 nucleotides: TGTGCCAGCAGCCAAGGGGCCAGGGAGGGAGCTTTCTTT. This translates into CASSQGAREGAFF.

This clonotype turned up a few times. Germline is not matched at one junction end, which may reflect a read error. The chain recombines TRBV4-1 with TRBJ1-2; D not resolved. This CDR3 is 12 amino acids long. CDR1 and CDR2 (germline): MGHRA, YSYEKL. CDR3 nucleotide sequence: TGCGCCAGCAGCCAAGAAGGTTCCGAGCTCTCTTTC. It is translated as CASSQEGSELSF.

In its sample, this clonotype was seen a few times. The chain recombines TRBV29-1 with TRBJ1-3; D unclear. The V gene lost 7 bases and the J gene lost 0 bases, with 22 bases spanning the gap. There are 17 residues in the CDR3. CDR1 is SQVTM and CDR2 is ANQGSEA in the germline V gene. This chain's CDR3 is CSAHFFPEESSGNTIYF. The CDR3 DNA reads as TGCAGCGCCCACTTCTTCCCCGAAGAAAGCTCTGGAAACACCATATATTTT.

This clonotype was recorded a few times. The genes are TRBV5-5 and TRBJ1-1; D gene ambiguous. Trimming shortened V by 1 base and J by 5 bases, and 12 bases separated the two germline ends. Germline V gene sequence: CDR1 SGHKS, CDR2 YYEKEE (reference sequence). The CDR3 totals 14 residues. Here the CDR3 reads CASSLTRVFTEAFF. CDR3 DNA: TGTGCCAGCAGCTTGACCCGCGTTTTTACTGAAGCTTTCTTT.

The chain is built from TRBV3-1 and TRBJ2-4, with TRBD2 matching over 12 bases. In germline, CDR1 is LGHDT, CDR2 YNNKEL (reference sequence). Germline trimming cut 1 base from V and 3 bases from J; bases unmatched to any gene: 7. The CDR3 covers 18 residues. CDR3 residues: CASSQGLAGALLKNIQYF. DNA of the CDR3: TGTGCCAGCAGCCAAGGACTAGCGGGGGCCCTTCTCAAAAACATTCAGTACTTC.

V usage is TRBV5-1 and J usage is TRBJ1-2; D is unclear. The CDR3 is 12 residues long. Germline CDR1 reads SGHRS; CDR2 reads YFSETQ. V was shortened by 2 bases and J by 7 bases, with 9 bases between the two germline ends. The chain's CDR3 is CASSLTEFGYTF. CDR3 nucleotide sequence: TGCGCCAGCAGCTTAACAGAGTTTGGCTACACCTTC.

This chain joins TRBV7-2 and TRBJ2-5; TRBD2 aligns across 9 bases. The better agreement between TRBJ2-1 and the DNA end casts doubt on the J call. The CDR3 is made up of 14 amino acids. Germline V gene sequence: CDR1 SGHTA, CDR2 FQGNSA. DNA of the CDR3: TGTGCCAGCAGGGCCGGGACTAGCTTTAATGAGCAGTTCTTC. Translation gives CASRAGTSFNEQFF.

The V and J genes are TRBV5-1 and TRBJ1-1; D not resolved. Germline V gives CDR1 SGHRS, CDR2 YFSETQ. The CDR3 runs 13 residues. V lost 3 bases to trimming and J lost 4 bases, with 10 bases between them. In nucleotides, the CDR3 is TGCGCCAGCAGCTCCCAGACACGCACTGAAGCTTTCTTT. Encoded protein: CASSSQTRTEAFF.

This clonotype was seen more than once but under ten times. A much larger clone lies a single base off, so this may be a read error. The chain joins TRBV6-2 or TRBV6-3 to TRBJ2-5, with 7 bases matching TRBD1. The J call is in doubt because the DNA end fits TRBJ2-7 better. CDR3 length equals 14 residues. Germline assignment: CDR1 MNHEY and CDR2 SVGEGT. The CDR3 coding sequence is TGTGCCAGCAGAGATCCGCCAGGGGGATGCGAGCAGTACTTC. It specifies CASRDPPGGCEQYF.

In nucleotides, the CDR3 is TGCGCCAGCACACCCCTACAGGGAGCAGGCGAGCAGTACTTC. This codes for CASTPLQGAGEQYF. V usage is TRBV4-1 and J usage is TRBJ2-7; the D gene is possibly TRBD1 (6 bases). Germline V gene data show CDR1 as MGHRA and CDR2 as YSYEKL. This CDR3 has 14 amino acids. The ends were cut back, 7 bases at V and 6 bases at J, with 19 bases in the middle.

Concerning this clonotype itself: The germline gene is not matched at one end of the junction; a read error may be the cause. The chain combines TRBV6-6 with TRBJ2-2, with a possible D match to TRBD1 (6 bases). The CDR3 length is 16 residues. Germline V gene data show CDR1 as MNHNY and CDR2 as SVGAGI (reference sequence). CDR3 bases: TGTACCAGCAGGGGCGAGGGACCTATGAACACCGGGGAGCTGTTTTTT. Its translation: CTSRGEGPMNTGELFF.

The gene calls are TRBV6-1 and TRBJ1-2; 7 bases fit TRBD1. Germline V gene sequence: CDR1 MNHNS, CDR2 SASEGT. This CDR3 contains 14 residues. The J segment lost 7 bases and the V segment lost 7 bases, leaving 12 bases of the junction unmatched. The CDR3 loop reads CASIQGTGEFGYTF. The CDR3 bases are TGTGCCAGCATTCAGGGCACAGGGGAGTTTGGCTACACCTTC.

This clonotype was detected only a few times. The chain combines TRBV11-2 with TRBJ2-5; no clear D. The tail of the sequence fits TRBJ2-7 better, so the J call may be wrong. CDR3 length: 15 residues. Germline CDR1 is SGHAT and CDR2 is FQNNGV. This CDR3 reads CASSSHHVTIYEQYF. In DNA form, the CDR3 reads TGTGCCAGCAGCTCCCATCATGTCACAATCTACGAGCAGTACTTC.

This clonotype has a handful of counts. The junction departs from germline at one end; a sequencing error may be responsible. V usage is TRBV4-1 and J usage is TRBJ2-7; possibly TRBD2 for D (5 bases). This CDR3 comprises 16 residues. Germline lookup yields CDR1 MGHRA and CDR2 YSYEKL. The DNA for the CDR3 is TGTGCCAGCAGCCAAGAATGGAGGATAGGCTCCTACGAGCAGTACTTC. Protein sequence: CASSQEWRIGSYEQYF.